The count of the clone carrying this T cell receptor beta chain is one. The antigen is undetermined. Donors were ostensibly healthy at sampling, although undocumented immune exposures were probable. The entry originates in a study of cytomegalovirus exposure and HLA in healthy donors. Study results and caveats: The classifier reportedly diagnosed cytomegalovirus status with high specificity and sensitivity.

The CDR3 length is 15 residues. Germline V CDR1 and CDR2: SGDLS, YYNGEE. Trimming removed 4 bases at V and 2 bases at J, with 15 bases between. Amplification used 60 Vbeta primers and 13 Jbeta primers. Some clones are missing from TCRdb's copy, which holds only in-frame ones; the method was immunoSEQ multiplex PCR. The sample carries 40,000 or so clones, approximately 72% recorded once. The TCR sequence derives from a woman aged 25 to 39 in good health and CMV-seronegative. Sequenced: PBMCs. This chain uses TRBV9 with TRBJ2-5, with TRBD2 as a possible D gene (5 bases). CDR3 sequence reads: CASSPGTIAQETQYF. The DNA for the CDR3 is TGTGCCAGCAGCCCGGGCACTATAGCGCAAGAGACCCAGTACTTC.